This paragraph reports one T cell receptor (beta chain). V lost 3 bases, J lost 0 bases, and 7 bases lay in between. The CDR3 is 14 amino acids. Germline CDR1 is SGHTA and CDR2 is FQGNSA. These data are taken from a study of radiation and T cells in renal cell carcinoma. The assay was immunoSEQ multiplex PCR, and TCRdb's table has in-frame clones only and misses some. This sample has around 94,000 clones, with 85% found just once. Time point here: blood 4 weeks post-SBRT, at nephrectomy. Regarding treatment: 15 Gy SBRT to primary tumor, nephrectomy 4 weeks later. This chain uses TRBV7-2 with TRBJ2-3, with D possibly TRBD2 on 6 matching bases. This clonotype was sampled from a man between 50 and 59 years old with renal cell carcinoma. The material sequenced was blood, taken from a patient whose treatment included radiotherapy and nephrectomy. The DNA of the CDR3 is TGTGCCAGCAGCTTTGCGGGAAGCACAGATACGCAGTATTTT. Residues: CASSFAGSTDTQYF.